The rows below give T cell receptor beta chains drawn from one sample of a study of T cell changes during pregnancy in multiple sclerosis. Assay: immunoSEQ multiplex PCR; the TCRdb copy retains only in-frame clones and omits some. The sample records about 40,000 clones, about 92% being singletons. The sample was CD4+ T cells from peripheral blood mononuclear cells, taken in the third trimester of pregnancy. The receptors stem from a female donor with multiple sclerosis, enrolled in a pregnancy study. Both conserved end residues are part of each CDR3. Fields, in order: J gene, D gene, CDR3 length, clone size, V gene, CDR3 DNA, CDR3 protein. A D gene is named only where the DNA matches it firmly. Size values are once, few and many counts, or a class for expanded clones, and some rows have none.

j_call: TRBJ2-1; d_call: TRBD2; cdr3_length: 15; clone_size: NA; v_call: TRBV6-5; cdr3_nt: TGTGCCAGCAGTTACTCCAGCGGGAGTTACAATGAGCAGTTCTTC; cdr3_aa: CASSYSSGSYNEQFF
j_call: TRBJ2-7; d_call: NA; cdr3_length: 12; clone_size: NA; v_call: TRBV30; cdr3_nt: TGTGCCTGGAGTGAACAGGGATACGAGCAGTACTTC; cdr3_aa: CAWSEQGYEQYF
j_call: TRBJ2-5; d_call: NA; cdr3_length: 15; clone_size: NA; v_call: TRBV7-2; cdr3_nt: TGTGCCAGCAGCTTGTCTTATCGCGGGGAGGAGACCCAGTACTTC; cdr3_aa: CASSLSYRGEETQYF
j_call: TRBJ2-2; d_call: TRBD2; cdr3_length: 17; clone_size: NA; v_call: TRBV27; cdr3_nt: TGTGCCAGCACAAACTCCGGGACTAGAGGGCCCACCGGGGAGCTGTTTTTT; cdr3_aa: CASTNSGTRGPTGELFF
j_call: TRBJ2-7; d_call: TRBD2; cdr3_length: 14; clone_size: NA; v_call: TRBV9; cdr3_nt: TGTGCCAGCAGCGTATTAGCGGGAGCCCACGAGCAGTACTTC; cdr3_aa: CASSVLAGAHEQYF
j_call: TRBJ2-5; d_call: NA; cdr3_length: 13; clone_size: NA; v_call: TRBV19; cdr3_nt: TGTGCCAGTAGTATTGGCGGTCGAGAGACCCAGTACTTC; cdr3_aa: CASSIGGRETQYF
j_call: TRBJ1-4; d_call: NA; cdr3_length: 14; clone_size: NA; v_call: TRBV19; cdr3_nt: TGTGCCAGTGCCTCGGTCGGGACTAATGAAAAACTGTTTTTT; cdr3_aa: CASASVGTNEKLFF
j_call: TRBJ1-2; d_call: NA; cdr3_length: 14; clone_size: NA; v_call: TRBV5-4; cdr3_nt: TGTGCCAGCAGCTGGGCAGGGGTCGCTGGTGGCTACACCTTC; cdr3_aa: CASSWAGVAGGYTF
j_call: TRBJ1-1; d_call: TRBD1; cdr3_length: 16; clone_size: NA; v_call: TRBV18; cdr3_nt: TGTGCCAGCTCACCATCGGGACAGGAAGTAAACACTGAAGCTTTCTTT; cdr3_aa: CASSPSGQEVNTEAFF
j_call: TRBJ1-3; d_call: NA; cdr3_length: 14; clone_size: NA; v_call: TRBV14; cdr3_nt: TGTGCCAGCAGCCAAGACCCCGGGGGACACACCATATATTTT; cdr3_aa: CASSQDPGGHTIYF
j_call: TRBJ2-5; d_call: NA; cdr3_length: 13; clone_size: NA; v_call: TRBV7-3; cdr3_nt: TGTGCCAGCAGCCCTAGAGGTTGGGAGACCCAGTACTTC; cdr3_aa: CASSPRGWETQYF
j_call: TRBJ2-7; d_call: NA; cdr3_length: 14; clone_size: NA; v_call: TRBV4-3; cdr3_nt: TGCGCCAGCAGCCCGACAGGAAGCTCCTACGAGCAGTACTTC; cdr3_aa: CASSPTGSSYEQYF
j_call: TRBJ1-1; d_call: NA; cdr3_length: 13; clone_size: NA; v_call: TRBV6-4; cdr3_nt: TGTGCCAGCAGACTACAGGGGAACACTGAAGCTTTCTTT; cdr3_aa: CASRLQGNTEAFF
j_call: TRBJ2-6; d_call: TRBD2; cdr3_length: 18; clone_size: once; v_call: TRBV18; cdr3_nt: TGTGCCAGCTCACCCGGACTAGCGGGATTCCCTGGGGCCAACGTCCTGACTTTC; cdr3_aa: CASSPGLAGFPGANVLTF
j_call: TRBJ2-7; d_call: NA; cdr3_length: 14; clone_size: NA; v_call: TRBV15; cdr3_nt: TGTGCCACCAGCAGAGTCGGCAGGGCCTATGAGCAGTACTTC; cdr3_aa: CATSRVGRAYEQYF
j_call: TRBJ2-1; d_call: TRBD2; cdr3_length: 17; clone_size: NA; v_call: TRBV5-1; cdr3_nt: TGCGCCAGCAGCTTGGGGCTAGCGGGAAGGCTCGGTGGGGAGCAGTTCTTC; cdr3_aa: CASSLGLAGRLGGEQFF
j_call: TRBJ2-1; d_call: NA; cdr3_length: 17; clone_size: NA; v_call: TRBV5-6; cdr3_nt: TGTGCCAGCAGCTTGGCGGCGGCCCGGCCGGGATGGGGTGAGCAGTTCTTC; cdr3_aa: CASSLAAARPGWGEQFF
j_call: TRBJ2-7; d_call: TRBD1; cdr3_length: 14; clone_size: once; v_call: TRBV27; cdr3_nt: TGTGCCAGCAGTTCGACAGGGGTGGGATACGAGCAGTACTTC; cdr3_aa: CASSSTGVGYEQYF
j_call: TRBJ2-1; d_call: TRBD1; cdr3_length: 15; clone_size: NA; v_call: TRBV10-3; cdr3_nt: TGTGCCATCAGCCCTGACAGGGCCCCCTACAATGAGCAGTTCTTC; cdr3_aa: CAISPDRAPYNEQFF
j_call: TRBJ1-4; d_call: NA; cdr3_length: 14; clone_size: NA; v_call: TRBV10-3; cdr3_nt: TGTGCCATCAGTGACGGGGGTTTGGGGGAAAAACTGTTTTTT; cdr3_aa: CAISDGGLGEKLFF
j_call: TRBJ2-6; d_call: TRBD1; cdr3_length: 17; clone_size: NA; v_call: TRBV5-1; cdr3_nt: TGCGCCAGCAGCTTGACAGGGGTTACCTCTGGGGCCAACGTCCTGACTTTC; cdr3_aa: CASSLTGVTSGANVLTF
j_call: TRBJ2-7; d_call: NA; cdr3_length: 14; clone_size: once; v_call: TRBV30; cdr3_nt: TGTGCCTGGAGAGGAGCGGGTTTTTCCTACGAGCAGTACTTC; cdr3_aa: CAWRGAGFSYEQYF
j_call: TRBJ2-2; d_call: TRBD2; cdr3_length: 15; clone_size: NA; v_call: TRBV6-4; cdr3_nt: TGTGCCAGCGAGCGGGAGGGCCAGGGCACCGGGGAGCTGTTTTTT; cdr3_aa: CASEREGQGTGELFF
j_call: TRBJ1-1; d_call: NA; cdr3_length: 16; clone_size: NA; v_call: TRBV11-2; cdr3_nt: TGTGCCAGCAGCTTAGCGGGTGCAAAGGTGAACACTGAAGCTTTCTTT; cdr3_aa: CASSLAGAKVNTEAFF
j_call: TRBJ1-1; d_call: TRBD1; cdr3_length: 16; clone_size: NA; v_call: TRBV10-3; cdr3_nt: TGTGCCATCAGTGAGTCTTCGACAGGGGGGAACCCTGAAGCTTTCTTT; cdr3_aa: CAISESSTGGNPEAFF
j_call: TRBJ1-5; d_call: NA; cdr3_length: 14; clone_size: NA; v_call: TRBV30; cdr3_nt: TGTGCCTGGAGTGTTAGGGGTAGCAATCAGCCCCAGCATTTT; cdr3_aa: CAWSVRGSNQPQHF
j_call: TRBJ2-7; d_call: TRBD2; cdr3_length: 14; clone_size: NA; v_call: TRBV2; cdr3_nt: TGTGCCAGCGGGGGACTAGCGGGACCCTACGAGCAGTACTTC; cdr3_aa: CASGGLAGPYEQYF
j_call: TRBJ2-3; d_call: NA; cdr3_length: 15; clone_size: NA; v_call: TRBV5-1; cdr3_nt: TGCGCCAGCAGCTCCAGTAGCGAGACCACAGATACGCAGTATTTT; cdr3_aa: CASSSSSETTDTQYF
j_call: TRBJ1-6; d_call: TRBD1; cdr3_length: 19; clone_size: NA; v_call: TRBV6-1; cdr3_nt: TGTGCCAGCAGTGAAGCGCTGACGGCCCCCGGGACAGGGAACTCACCCCTCCACTTT; cdr3_aa: CASSEALTAPGTGNSPLHF
j_call: TRBJ1-2; d_call: NA; cdr3_length: 16; clone_size: NA; v_call: TRBV7-2; cdr3_nt: TGTGCCAGCAGCTCAGCGGGGAGGGGCGTTTTGGATGGCTACACCTTC; cdr3_aa: CASSSAGRGVLDGYTF
j_call: TRBJ2-7; d_call: TRBD1; cdr3_length: 14; clone_size: NA; v_call: TRBV19; cdr3_nt: TGTGCCTCCCAGGACAGGGAAGTCCCCTACGAGCAGTACTTC; cdr3_aa: CASQDREVPYEQYF
j_call: TRBJ1-5; d_call: NA; cdr3_length: 13; clone_size: NA; v_call: TRBV7-2; cdr3_nt: TGTGCCAGCAGCTTCCGCGATAATCAGCCCCAGCATTTT; cdr3_aa: CASSFRDNQPQHF
j_call: TRBJ1-2; d_call: NA; cdr3_length: 17; clone_size: NA; v_call: TRBV5-1; cdr3_nt: TGCGCCAGCAGCTTGGGCGGACTGGTCCGACCGAACTATGGCTACACCTTC; cdr3_aa: CASSLGGLVRPNYGYTF
j_call: TRBJ2-1; d_call: TRBD2; cdr3_length: 15; clone_size: NA; v_call: TRBV28; cdr3_nt: TGTGCCAGCAGTCGGACTAGCGGAGTATACAATGAGCAGTTCTTC; cdr3_aa: CASSRTSGVYNEQFF
j_call: TRBJ2-5; d_call: NA; cdr3_length: 14; clone_size: NA; v_call: TRBV5-1; cdr3_nt: TGCGCCAGCAGCTTGGCCACAGGGATAGAGACCCAGTACTTC; cdr3_aa: CASSLATGIETQYF
j_call: TRBJ2-7; d_call: TRBD2; cdr3_length: 14; clone_size: NA; v_call: TRBV5-1; cdr3_nt: TGCGCCAGCAGCTTGACTAGCGGGAGTCACGAGCAGTACTTC; cdr3_aa: CASSLTSGSHEQYF
j_call: TRBJ2-1; d_call: TRBD2; cdr3_length: 16; clone_size: NA; v_call: TRBV5-1; cdr3_nt: TGCGCCAGCAGCTCCCAGACTAGCGGTCACTACAATGAGCAGTTCTTC; cdr3_aa: CASSSQTSGHYNEQFF
j_call: TRBJ1-5; d_call: NA; cdr3_length: 13; clone_size: NA; v_call: TRBV29-1; cdr3_nt: TGCAGCGCTACGTTTGGACAGAATCAGCCCCAGCATTTT; cdr3_aa: CSATFGQNQPQHF
j_call: TRBJ2-7; d_call: TRBD2; cdr3_length: 16; clone_size: NA; v_call: TRBV7-2; cdr3_nt: TGTGCCAGCAGCTTAGCGGGTAGCGGGAGAGGGTACGAGCAGTACTTC; cdr3_aa: CASSLAGSGRGYEQYF
j_call: TRBJ2-7; d_call: NA; cdr3_length: 13; clone_size: NA; v_call: TRBV1; cdr3_nt: TGCACCAGCAGCGTGGGAGGGAGATACGAGCAGTACTTC; cdr3_aa: CTSSVGGRYEQYF
j_call: TRBJ2-1; d_call: TRBD2; cdr3_length: 15; clone_size: once; v_call: TRBV27; cdr3_nt: TGTGCCAGCAGTTTAGGGACTAGCGGGATCGATGAGCAGTTCTTC; cdr3_aa: CASSLGTSGIDEQFF
j_call: TRBJ1-5; d_call: NA; cdr3_length: 14; clone_size: NA; v_call: TRBV2; cdr3_nt: TGTGCCAGCGGGGGGAGGGGGTTTGTACAGCCCCAGCATTTT; cdr3_aa: CASGGRGFVQPQHF
j_call: TRBJ1-6; d_call: TRBD1; cdr3_length: 13; clone_size: NA; v_call: TRBV28; cdr3_nt: TGTGCCAGCAAACAGGGGCAGAATTCACCCCTCCACTTT; cdr3_aa: CASKQGQNSPLHF
j_call: TRBJ2-6; d_call: NA; cdr3_length: 16; clone_size: NA; v_call: TRBV9; cdr3_nt: TGTGCCAGCAGCGTAGCCGGACAAACTGGGGCCAACGTCCTGACTTTC; cdr3_aa: CASSVAGQTGANVLTF
j_call: TRBJ2-1; d_call: NA; cdr3_length: 13; clone_size: NA; v_call: TRBV27; cdr3_nt: TGTGCCAGCAGTTTGATAAATCGGGAAGAGCAGTTCTTC; cdr3_aa: CASSLINREEQFF
j_call: TRBJ2-7; d_call: TRBD1; cdr3_length: 14; clone_size: NA; v_call: TRBV29-1; cdr3_nt: TGCAGCGTCACCCGGGACAGGGGTTCGGGAGAGCAGTACTTC; cdr3_aa: CSVTRDRGSGEQYF
j_call: TRBJ1-1; d_call: NA; cdr3_length: 15; clone_size: NA; v_call: TRBV4-1; cdr3_nt: TGCGCCAGCAGCCAAGACCCACAATTGAACACTGAAGCTTTCTTT; cdr3_aa: CASSQDPQLNTEAFF
j_call: TRBJ2-3; d_call: NA; cdr3_length: 15; clone_size: NA; v_call: TRBV9; cdr3_nt: TGTGCCAGCAGCGCAACAGGAACCAGCACAGATACGCAGTATTTT; cdr3_aa: CASSATGTSTDTQYF
j_call: TRBJ2-5; d_call: TRBD2; cdr3_length: 17; clone_size: NA; v_call: TRBV9; cdr3_nt: TGTGCCAGCAGCGCGGGACTAGCGGGAGGGGAGTGGGAGACCCAGTACTTC; cdr3_aa: CASSAGLAGGEWETQYF
j_call: TRBJ1-4; d_call: TRBD1; cdr3_length: 16; clone_size: NA; v_call: TRBV13; cdr3_nt: TGTGCCAGCAGCTTCCGCGGGACAGGCCTTAATGAAAAACTGTTTTTT; cdr3_aa: CASSFRGTGLNEKLFF
j_call: TRBJ2-5; d_call: NA; cdr3_length: 13; clone_size: NA; v_call: TRBV5-1; cdr3_nt: TGCGCCAGCAGCTTAGGGGCTGAAGAGACCCAGTACTTC; cdr3_aa: CASSLGAEETQYF